This T cell receptor beta chain originates from a study of T cell responses to AZD1222 COVID-19 vaccine. Regarding the study as a whole: Reports say nearly half of spike-specific TCRs go after unmutated variant regions. Clonal diversity may have been underestimated, and the donors were mostly white British, with more females than males. The number of AZD1222 recipients seropositive at baseline was only five to seven. Spike-specific TCR breadth and depth went up after people got two AZD1222 doses.

Concerning this clone itself: Its cognate antigen is unknown. Other DNA sequences in this specimen translate into the identical CDR3.

Unmatched junction bases numbered 2, after V lost 0 bases and J lost 4 bases. The length of the CDR3 is 14 residues. The germline V gene encodes CDR1 SGDLS and CDR2 YYNGEE. Sequencing used immunoSEQ multiplex PCR; TCRdb keeps in-frame clones, though not all of them. The sample records about 120,000 clones, about nine tenths being singletons. The material was peripheral blood, obtained on day 0 of AZD1222 vaccination. The V gene is TRBV9, the J gene TRBJ1-2; 8 bases are a match to TRBD1. This sequence originates from an adult in good health. The CDR3 reads CASSVGQGTYGYTF. CDR3 DNA sequence: TGTGCCAGCAGCGTAGGACAGGGGACCTATGGCTACACCTTC.